One and the same sample provided the 28 T cell receptor beta chains below, sequenced in a study of identical twins. TCRdb re-called the 5' RACE reads with MiXCR, one entry per CDR3 protein. The data contain about 890,000 distinct CDR3 sequences, roughly an eighth of them singletons. The same specimen was also included in a second study, on yellow fever vaccine responses in identical twins.

What was sequenced was PBMCs. The receptors originated from a woman under 30 in good health.

This clonotype occurred a few times. The V and J genes are TRBV10-2 and TRBJ2-2; 10 bases agree with TRBD2. Germline V CDR1 and CDR2: WSHSY, SAAADI. The CDR3 spans 15 residues. Trimming removed 0 bases from V and 6 bases from J; junction bases left unmatched: 1. The CDR3 DNA reads as TGCGCCAGCAGTGAGTCACTAGCGGGATCCGGGGAGCTGTTTTTT. This gives the protein CASSESLAGSGELFF.

The chain links TRBV5-1 to TRBJ2-3, with D possibly TRBD2 on 7 matching bases. The CDR3 contains 17 residues. Trimming cost V 2 bases and J 5 bases, with 21 bases left between them. Germline CDR1 is SGHRS and CDR2 is YFSETQ. CDR3 DNA sequence: TGCGCCAGCAGCTTAGAAGTGACTAGCAAGGGGGGAGATACGCAGTATTTT. The encoded protein is CASSLEVTSKGGDTQYF.

J is TRBJ2-2 and V is TRBV13; D may be TRBD2 (5 bases). V lost 3 bases and J lost 6, with 8 bases in between. The CDR3 covers 13 residues. Germline V gene data show CDR1 as PRHDT and CDR2 as FYEKMQ (reference sequence). The CDR3 DNA is TGTGCCAGCAGCTTGATGAGGGCCGGGGAGCTGTTTTTT. This gives the protein CASSLMRAGELFF.

This clonotype appeared a few times. The chain has TRBV13 and TRBJ2-7, with D possibly being TRBD1 (6 bases). The CDR3 has 16 residues. V lost 0 bases and J 4 bases, leaving 16 bases between the germline ends. Germline assignment: CDR1 PRHDT and CDR2 FYEKMQ (reference sequence). The CDR3 spells CASSLGRGMVRYEQYF. The DNA for the CDR3 is TGTGCCAGCAGCTTAGGCAGGGGAATGGTTCGGTACGAGCAGTACTTC.

At least ten counts were recorded for this clonotype. V usage is TRBV5-6 and J usage is TRBJ2-2; D possibly corresponds to TRBD1 (5 bases). CDR3 length equals 14 residues. Germline V lookup: CDR1 SGHDT, CDR2 YYEEEE. Trimming pared 5 bases from V and 1 base from J, leaving 9 bases between. CDR3 nucleotides: TGTGCCAGCAGTTTCGACAGGAACACCGGGGAGCTGTTTTTT. Protein: CASSFDRNTGELFF. The full variable domain, rest sourced from reference TRBV5-6 and TRBJ2-2, is DAGVTQSPTHLIKTRGQQVTLRCSPKSGHDTVSWYQQALGQGPQFIFQYYEEEERQRGNFPDRFSGHQFPNYSSELNVNALLLGDSALYLCASSFDRNTGELFFGEGSRLTVL.

This clonotype was observed a few times. The V and J genes are TRBV7-6 and TRBJ2-3, with D hard to call. The CDR3 runs to 15 residues. Germline V lookup: CDR1 SGHVS, CDR2 FNYEAQ. The ends were cut back, 1 base at V and 2 bases at J, with 10 bases in the middle. The CDR3 loop reads CASSLVGRATDTQYF. CDR3 nucleotide sequence: TGTGCCAGCAGCTTAGTAGGACGGGCCACAGATACGCAGTATTTT.

This clonotype has a handful of counts. The chain combines TRBV28 with TRBJ1-5; D is undetermined. The length of the CDR3 is 14 residues. V was trimmed by 3 bases and J by 10 bases, leaving 16 bases between them. Germline CDR1 is MDHEN and CDR2 is SYDVKM. CDR3 sequence: CASSLSRRSGPQHF. The CDR3 nucleotides are TGTGCCAGCAGTTTGTCCCGCAGATCCGGTCCCCAGCATTTT.

This chain links TRBV7-3 with TRBJ1-3; D remains ambiguous. Trimming took off 5 bases at V and 2 bases at J, with 7 bases between the two ends. The CDR3 contains 13 residues. In germline, CDR1 is SGHTA, CDR2 FQGTGA. The CDR3: CASSLTAGNTIYF. DNA for the CDR3: TGTGCCAGCAGCCTGACGGCTGGAAACACCATATATTTT.

This clonotype was seen repeatedly, ten times or more. The V call is TRBV5-1, the J call TRBJ1-1; the D is unclear. Per germline, CDR1 SGHRS and CDR2 YFSETQ. The CDR3 is 13 amino acids. V was pared by 2 bases and J by 3 bases, with 8 bases between. The CDR3 DNA is TGCGCCAGCAGCTTTTCCGGGGACACTGAAGCTTTCTTT. Encoded protein: CASSFSGDTEAFF.

The CDR3 DNA reads as TGTGCCAGCAGCCCAATGCCGGGAGTCCACGAGCAGTACTTC. It is translated as CASSPMPGVHEQYF. The genes are TRBV7-7 and TRBJ2-7, with D tentatively TRBD2 (6 bases). CDR1 and CDR2 (germline): SSHAT, FNYEAQ (reference sequence). V lost 5 bases to trimming and J lost 5 bases, with 16 bases between them. The CDR3 runs to 14 residues.

The chain uses TRBV3-1 and TRBJ1-2, with unresolved D. The CDR3 consists of 13 residues. Trimming removed 1 base at V and 5 bases at J, with 8 bases between. CDR1 LGHDT and CDR2 YNNKEL come from the germline V gene (reference sequence). CDR3 residues: CASSQGARYGYTF. As DNA, the CDR3 is TGTGCCAGCAGCCAAGGGGCGAGGTATGGCTACACCTTC.

CDR3 sequence: CASSPSGMGTGELFF. The CDR3 DNA reads TGTGCCAGCAGCCCGTCGGGGATGGGCACCGGGGAGCTGTTTTTT. The chain is built from TRBV12-3 or TRBV12-4 and TRBJ2-2, with D possibly TRBD2 on 5 matching bases. V gave up 6 bases and J gave up 4 bases, with 15 bases separating them. The CDR3 totals 15 residues.

This clonotype was seen a handful of times. V usage is TRBV12-3 or TRBV12-4 and J usage is TRBJ1-2; D possibly corresponds to TRBD1 (5 bases). The germline V and J ends were trimmed by 3 bases and 5 bases, with 10 bases remaining between them. The CDR3 is made up of 13 amino acids. CDR3: CASSFLDTYGYTF. CDR3 DNA sequence: TGTGCCAGCAGTTTTCTGGACACTTATGGCTACACCTTC.

The chain links TRBV10-3 to TRBJ2-7; D may correspond to TRBD1 or TRBD2 (6 bases each). The CDR3 covers 14 residues. Germline assignment: CDR1 ENHRY and CDR2 SYGVKD. The germline V and J ends were trimmed by 3 bases and 4 bases, with 13 bases remaining between them. CDR3 sequence reads: CAISDLGAGYEQYF. Here the CDR3 DNA reads TGTGCCATCAGTGATCTGGGGGCGGGATACGAGCAGTACTTC.

The rearrangement uses TRBV3-1 and TRBJ2-7; perhaps TRBD1 as D (5 bases). Germline CDR1 reads LGHDT; CDR2 reads YNNKEL (reference sequence). The CDR3 contains 15 residues. With 4 bases removed from V and 6 bases from J, the gap between germline ends came to 19 bases. The CDR3 is CASSLGQGRVREQYF. CDR3 DNA sequence: TGTGCCAGCAGCCTCGGCCAGGGCAGGGTCCGCGAGCAGTACTTC.

In this sample, this clonotype turned up a few times. The CDR3 DNA follows: TGTGCCAGCAGCCAATTACTAGATCCGTCCTACGAGCAGTACTTC. It specifies CASSQLLDPSYEQYF. The chain is built from TRBV7-6 and TRBJ2-7; D may be TRBD2 (5 bases). The CDR3 loop spans 15 amino acids. Germline V gives CDR1 SGHVS, CDR2 FNYEAQ. V lost 5 bases to trimming and J lost 1 base, with 15 bases between them.

This clonotype was counted between two and nine times. The chain uses TRBV7-9 and TRBJ2-3; D uncertain. Germline V lookup: CDR1 SEHNR, CDR2 FQNEAQ (reference sequence). V shed 7 bases and J shed 0 bases, with 8 bases lying between them. The CDR3 runs to 13 residues. The CDR3, as DNA: TGTGCCAGCACTATAGGAAGCACAGATACGCAGTATTTT. It specifies CASTIGSTDTQYF.

The rearrangement links TRBV6-1 to TRBJ2-3; TRBD2 matches at 10 bases. The CDR3 loop spans 15 amino acids. V lost 7 bases and J lost 1; bases outside the gene matches: 5. In germline, CDR1 is MNHNS, CDR2 SASEGT. The CDR3 coding sequence is TGTGCCAGCAAGGTCGGGACTAGCGGCACAGATACGCAGTATTTT. Translated: CASKVGTSGTDTQYF.

The V gene is TRBV7-9, the J gene TRBJ1-3; 7 positions agree with TRBD1. CDR1 and CDR2 from the germline V gene are SEHNR and FQNEAQ (reference sequence). J gave up 4 bases and V 8 bases, and 2 bases lay outside the gene matches. This CDR3 is 12 amino acids long. In DNA, the CDR3 is TGTGCCAGCGGGACAGAAGGAAACACCATATATTTT. It yields the protein CASGTEGNTIYF.

The chain couples TRBV20-1 to TRBJ2-7; D could derive from TRBD1 or TRBD2 (6 bases each). Germline V gene lookup returns CDR1 DFQATT and CDR2 SNEGSKA (reference sequence). V lost 6 bases to trimming and J lost 0 bases, with 15 bases between them. CDR3 length: 14 residues. The CDR3 DNA reads as TGCAGTGCGTCTGGGGGCGGGAACTCCTACGAGCAGTACTTC. Protein sequence: CSASGGGNSYEQYF.

This clonotype has a count of ten or more. V gene TRBV7-9 combines with J gene TRBJ1-2; 11 bases agree with TRBD1. This CDR3 spans 13 amino acids. Losses at the gene ends were 5 bases for V and 9 bases for J; bases not matched to a gene: 5. Germline assignment: CDR1 SEHNR and CDR2 FQNEAQ (reference sequence). The CDR3 DNA reads TGTGCCAGCAGCACGGGACAGGGGGTGCGCTACACCTTC. Protein: CASSTGQGVRYTF. The whole variable domain, remainder taken from reference TRBV7-9 and TRBJ1-2, is DTGVSQNPRHKITKRGQNVTFRCDPISEHNRLYWYRQTLGQGPEFLTYFQNEAQLEKSRLLSDRFSAERPKGSFSTLEIQRTEQGDSAMYLCASSTGQGVRYTFGSGTRLTVV.

V gene TRBV10-3 combines with J gene TRBJ1-1, with D uncertain. The ends were cut back, 4 bases at V and 11 bases at J, with 14 bases in the middle. From germline, CDR1 is ENHRY and CDR2 SYGVKD. This CDR3 is built from 12 residues. The CDR3, as DNA: TGTGCCATCAGTGGGGTGACGGGTGGGGCTTTCTTT. Its protein is CAISGVTGGAFF.

The rearrangement uses TRBV29-1 and TRBJ2-1; the match to TRBD2 covers 12 bases. The CDR3 runs 14 residues. Unmatched junction bases numbered 9, after V lost 5 bases and J lost 10 bases. Looked up from germline, CDR1 is SQVTM and CDR2 is ANQGSEA. The CDR3 DNA follows: TGCAGCGTTTATGGACTAGCGGGGCCGACAGAGCAGTTCTTC. As protein: CSVYGLAGPTEQFF.

J is TRBJ2-1 and V is TRBV6-5; D unresolved. Trimming removed 0 bases at V and 6 bases at J, with 9 bases between. In germline, CDR1 is MNHEY, CDR2 SVGAGI. The CDR3 totals 14 residues. CDR3 bases: TGTGCCAGCAGTTACTCAACTTTCAGCAATGAGCAGTTCTTC. Its translation is CASSYSTFSNEQFF.

V gene TRBV7-9 combines with J gene TRBJ2-1; D unclear. The germline CDR1 and CDR2 sequences are SEHNR and FQNEAQ (reference sequence). The germline V and J ends were trimmed by 1 base and 5 bases, with 15 bases remaining between them. CDR3 length: 16 amino acids. The CDR3 protein is CASSLVGRKTDNEQFF. CDR3 in DNA: TGTGCCAGCAGCTTAGTTGGCAGGAAGACGGACAATGAGCAGTTCTTC. Full variable domain (outside the CDR3, taken from reference TRBV7-9 and TRBJ2-1): DTGVSQNPRHKITKRGQNVTFRCDPISEHNRLYWYRQTLGQGPEFLTYFQNEAQLEKSRLLSDRFSAERPKGSFSTLEIQRTEQGDSAMYLCASSLVGRKTDNEQFFGPGTRLTVL.

This clonotype was seen a handful of times. The chain employs TRBV7-3 and TRBJ2-2; the match to TRBD2 covers 7 bases. With 4 bases clipped from V and 3 bases from J, the junction kept 11 bases outside the gene matches. The germline CDR1 and CDR2 sequences are SGHTA and FQGTGA. This CDR3 is built from 17 residues. CDR3 amino acids: CASSSRTSWGDTGELFF. In nucleotides, the CDR3 is TGTGCCAGCAGCTCCCGGACTAGTTGGGGCGACACCGGGGAGCTGTTTTTT.

This clonotype was observed a few times. The chain links TRBV15 to TRBJ2-7, with no clear D. The V end was cut by 8 bases, the J end by 0 bases, with 11 bases between. The CDR3 contains 13 residues. CDR1 is LNHNV and CDR2 is YYDKDF in the germline V gene (reference sequence). CDR3 in amino acids: CATVVPSSYEQYF. CDR3 coding DNA: TGTGCCACCGTAGTCCCGAGCTCCTACGAGCAGTACTTC.

The chain recombines TRBV5-1 with TRBJ2-7; no firm D call. Trimming removed 4 bases from V and 7 bases from J, with 15 bases in between. The germline V gene has CDR1 SGHRS and CDR2 YFSETQ. The CDR3 is made up of 13 amino acids. The CDR3 protein is CASSPGPPWEQYF. In nucleotides, the CDR3 is TGCGCCAGCAGCCCCGGGCCCCCCTGGGAGCAGTACTTC. Full variable domain (remainder filled in from reference TRBV5-1 and TRBJ2-7): KAGVTQTPRYLIKTRGQQVTLSCSPISGHRSVSWYQQTPGQGLQFLFEYFSETQRNKGNFPGRFSGRQFSNSRSEMNVSTLELGDSALYLCASSPGPPWEQYFGPGTRLTVT.